The subject of this entry is one TCR beta chain. Clones were read by immunoSEQ multiplex PCR, and TCRdb kept only the in-frame ones, dropping some. The profile shows some 360,000 clones, roughly 86% of them singletons. Recruits, aged about 18 to 95 years, lived in 24 US areas. Germline values: CDR1 MNHEY, CDR2 SMNVEV (reference sequence). The CDR3 extends over 14 amino acids. Trimming removed 5 bases at V and 4 bases at J, with 14 bases between. The data originate from a study of blood T cell repertoires in COVID-19. The rearrangement links TRBV27 to TRBJ2-5; tentatively, D is TRBD1 (7 bases). This receptor was obtained from a woman aged 30 to 39 who had been exposed to COVID-19. Input material: PBMCs or T cells enriched from blood (not recorded which). CDR3 amino acids: CASSALQGGETQYF. In DNA form, the CDR3 reads TGTGCCAGCAGTGCCCTCCAGGGGGGAGAGACCCAGTACTTC.